This TCR beta chain was profiled in a study of T-cell memory formation after mild COVID-19. The overall study: Most TCR clusters belonged to a single donor.

After 5'RACE with constant-segment primers, TCR alpha and TCR beta cDNA libraries carrying sample barcodes and UMIs were obtained. A single record per CDR3 protein comes from TCRdb applying MiXCR to the 5' RACE reads. The data contain 300,000 to 350,000 distinct CDR3 sequences, 15% to 20% of them seen just once; the ten biggest clones take up around 20%. On this clonotype itself: Its antigen is unidentified.

J was trimmed by 8 bases and V by 9 bases; bases with no gene match: 7. This CDR3 region has 12 residues. Germline V CDR1 and CDR2: SNHLY, FYNNEI. Study results and caveats: Certain responding clones were present in pre-infection memory, suggesting participation of cross-reactive memory. CD4/CD8 balance held among clones contracting day 15 to 85, and later expanders leaned CD4+.

Sequenced material: PBMCs or a T cell subset sorted from them (not recorded which). The TCR originated in a man between 18 and 35 years old who had mild COVID-19 (a few samples of this study predate the infection). Cell type and time point are not known. The chain combines TRBV2 with TRBJ1-2; TRBD1 matches 9 bases. In nucleotides, the CDR3 is TGTGCCAGAAGAGCGGGACAGGGCGGCTACACCTTC. This gives the protein CARRAGQGGYTF.